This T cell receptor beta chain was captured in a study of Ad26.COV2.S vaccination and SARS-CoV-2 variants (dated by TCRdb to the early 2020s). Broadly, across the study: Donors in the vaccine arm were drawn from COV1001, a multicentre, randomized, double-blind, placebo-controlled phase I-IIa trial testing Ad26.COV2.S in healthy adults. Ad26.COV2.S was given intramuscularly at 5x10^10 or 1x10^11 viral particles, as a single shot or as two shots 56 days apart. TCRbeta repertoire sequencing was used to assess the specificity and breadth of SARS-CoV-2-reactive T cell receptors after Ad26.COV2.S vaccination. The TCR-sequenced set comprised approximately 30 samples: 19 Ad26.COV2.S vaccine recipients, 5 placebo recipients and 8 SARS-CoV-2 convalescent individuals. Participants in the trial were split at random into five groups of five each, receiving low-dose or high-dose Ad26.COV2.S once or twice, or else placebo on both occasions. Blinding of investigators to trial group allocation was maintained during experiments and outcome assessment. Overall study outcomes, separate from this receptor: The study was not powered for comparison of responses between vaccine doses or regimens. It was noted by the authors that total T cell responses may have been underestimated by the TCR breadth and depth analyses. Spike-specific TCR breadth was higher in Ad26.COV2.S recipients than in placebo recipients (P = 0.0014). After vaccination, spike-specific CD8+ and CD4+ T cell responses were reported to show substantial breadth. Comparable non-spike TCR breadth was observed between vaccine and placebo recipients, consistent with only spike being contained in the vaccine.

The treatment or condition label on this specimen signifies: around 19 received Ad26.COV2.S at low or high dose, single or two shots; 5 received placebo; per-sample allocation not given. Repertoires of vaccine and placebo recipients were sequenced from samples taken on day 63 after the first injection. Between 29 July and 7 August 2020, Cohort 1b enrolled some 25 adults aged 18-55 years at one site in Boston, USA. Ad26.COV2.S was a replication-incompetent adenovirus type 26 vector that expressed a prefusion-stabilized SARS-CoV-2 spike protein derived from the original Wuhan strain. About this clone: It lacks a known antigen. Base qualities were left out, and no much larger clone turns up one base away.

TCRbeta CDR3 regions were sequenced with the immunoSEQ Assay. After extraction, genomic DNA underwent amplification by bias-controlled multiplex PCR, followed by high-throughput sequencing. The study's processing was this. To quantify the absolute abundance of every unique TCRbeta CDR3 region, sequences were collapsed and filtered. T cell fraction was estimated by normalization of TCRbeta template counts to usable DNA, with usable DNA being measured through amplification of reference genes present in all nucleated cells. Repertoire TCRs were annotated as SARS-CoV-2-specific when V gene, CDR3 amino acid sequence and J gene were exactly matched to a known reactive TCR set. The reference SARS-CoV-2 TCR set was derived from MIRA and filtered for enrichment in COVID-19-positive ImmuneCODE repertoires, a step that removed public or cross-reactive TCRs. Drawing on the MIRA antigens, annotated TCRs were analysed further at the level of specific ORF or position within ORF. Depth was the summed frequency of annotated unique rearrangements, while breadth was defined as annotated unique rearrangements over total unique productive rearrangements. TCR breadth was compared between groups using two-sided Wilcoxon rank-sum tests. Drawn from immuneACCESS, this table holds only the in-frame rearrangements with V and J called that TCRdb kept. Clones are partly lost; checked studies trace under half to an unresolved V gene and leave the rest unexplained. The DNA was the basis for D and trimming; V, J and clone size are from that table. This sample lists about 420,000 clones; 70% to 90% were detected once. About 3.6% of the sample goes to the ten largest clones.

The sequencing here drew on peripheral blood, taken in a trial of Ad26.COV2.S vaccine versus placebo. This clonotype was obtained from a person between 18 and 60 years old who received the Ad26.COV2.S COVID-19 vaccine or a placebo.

The CDR3: CASSARKIYEQYF. DNA sequence: TGTGCCAGCAGCGCCCGAAAAATCTACGAGCAGTACTTC. Recombination linked TRBV21-1 to TRBJ2-7. TRBV21-1 is tagged as a pseudogene. The CDR3 goes from the cysteine to the phenylalanine over 13 residues. Only CDR3 DNA is held: 39 bases, read in frame from base 1.